This is a list of T cell receptor beta chains from one sample in a study of PD-L1 blockade in urothelial cancer. Some clones are missing from TCRdb's copy, which holds only in-frame ones; the method was immunoSEQ multiplex PCR. The sample shows 20,000 to 25,000 clones, less than 85% of them seen only once. The specimen comprised PBMCs, sampled around atezolizumab (anti-PD-L1) treatment. These receptors all stem from a man aged 65 to 85 with urothelial cancer. Each CDR3 is given with its conserved first and last residue. D genes are given only for firm matches. Clone sizes are given selectively: once, few, many, or a class where the clone is expanded.

cdr3_aa | cdr3_nt | d_call | j_call | cdr3_length | clone_size | v_call
CASSLLLARQETQYF | TGTGCCAGCAGCTTGCTGCTAGCGAGACAAGAGACCCAGTACTTC | . | TRBJ2-5 | 15 | . | TRBV11-3
CASSQDLVSGEEKLFF | TGTGCCAGCAGCCAAGACCTCGTGTCAGGGGAGGAAAAACTGTTTTTT | . | TRBJ1-4 | 16 | . | TRBV4-2
CASSEEQGSVYEQYF | TGTGCCAGCAGTGAAGAACAGGGTTCGGTCTACGAGCAGTACTTC | . | TRBJ2-7 | 15 | . | TRBV6-1
CASSQGGTDTQYF | TGTGCCAGCAGCCAAGGAGGCACAGATACGCAGTATTTT | . | TRBJ2-3 | 13 | . | TRBV7-9
CASSAQGRTEAFF | TGTGCCAGCAGTGCACAGGGGAGGACTGAAGCTTTCTTT | TRBD1 | TRBJ1-1 | 13 | . | TRBV27
CASSRSGAYQPQHF | TGTGCCAGCAGCCGTTCAGGGGCATATCAGCCCCAGCATTTT | . | TRBJ1-5 | 14 | . | TRBV6-6
CASSYGLVNDNEQFF | TGTGCCAGCAGTTATGGACTAGTGAATGACAATGAGCAGTTCTTC | TRBD2 | TRBJ2-1 | 15 | . | TRBV7-8
CASSRVPGIQPQHF | TGTGCCAGCAGCAGAGTCCCAGGGATTCAGCCCCAGCATTTT | . | TRBJ1-5 | 14 | few | TRBV7-8
CASSLQAGSTDTQYF | TGTGCCAGCAGCTTACAGGCAGGAAGCACAGATACGCAGTATTTT | . | TRBJ2-3 | 15 | . | TRBV7-9
CASTSGTNPYNEQFF | TGTGCCAGCACCAGTGGTACCAACCCTTACAATGAGCAGTTCTTC | . | TRBJ2-1 | 15 | . | TRBV6-5
CASSQDRSPSYEQYF | TGTGCCAGCAGCCAAGATCGGAGCCCCTCCTACGAGCAGTACTTC | . | TRBJ2-7 | 15 | . | TRBV4-2
CASSLAGGPRNEQYF | TGCGCCAGCAGCTTGGCCGGGGGGCCTCGGAACGAGCAGTACTTC | . | TRBJ2-7 | 15 | . | TRBV5-1
CAISDRAGVYEQYF | TGTGCCATCAGTGACCGGGCAGGGGTCTACGAGCAGTACTTC | . | TRBJ2-7 | 14 | . | TRBV10-3
CASSLSAGYEQYF | TGTGCCAGCAGTTTATCCGCAGGGTACGAGCAGTACTTC | . | TRBJ2-7 | 13 | . | TRBV27
CASSLDTPQAGGPFYNEQFF | TGCGCCAGCAGCCTCGACACCCCGCAAGCGGGAGGCCCCTTCTACAATGAGCAGTTCTTC | TRBD2 | TRBJ2-1 | 20 | once | TRBV5-1
CSAPGETQYF | TGCAGTGCTCCCGGGGAGACCCAGTACTTC | . | TRBJ2-5 | 10 | . | TRBV20-1
CASSLAGSTDTQYF | TGTGCCAGCAGTTTAGCGGGAAGCACAGATACGCAGTATTTT | . | TRBJ2-3 | 14 | . | TRBV28
CASSLVTGEGEETQYF | TGCGCCAGCAGCTTGGTGACAGGGGAGGGTGAGGAGACCCAGTACTTC | . | TRBJ2-5 | 16 | . | TRBV5-1
CASSLDPGTGYEQYF | TGTGCCAGCAGCTTAGATCCCGGGACAGGCTACGAGCAGTACTTC | TRBD1 | TRBJ2-7 | 15 | . | TRBV11-2
CASSMGHGQPQHF | TGTGCCAGTAGTATGGGACATGGTCAGCCCCAGCATTTT | . | TRBJ1-5 | 13 | . | TRBV19
CASSLTGTEIGGYTF | TGTGCCAGCAGTCTAACCGGGACAGAGATAGGTGGCTACACCTTC | TRBD1 | TRBJ1-2 | 15 | . | TRBV28
CASSSSGTLGNEQFF | TGTGCCAGTAGCAGTAGCGGGACCCTTGGAAATGAGCAGTTCTTC | TRBD2 | TRBJ2-1 | 15 | . | TRBV19
CASSARFLGYEQYF | TGTGCCAGCAGTGCTAGATTTCTCGGGTACGAGCAGTACTTC | . | TRBJ2-7 | 14 | . | TRBV2
CASSHDRSGKYYGYTF | TGCGCCAGCAGCCATGACCGATCGGGGAAATACTATGGCTACACCTTC | . | TRBJ1-2 | 16 | . | TRBV4-1
CASSSSSGGGYTF | TGTGCCAGCAGTTCCAGCTCAGGGGGAGGCTACACCTTC | TRBD1 | TRBJ1-2 | 13 | few | TRBV27
CASTLISGTGSYEQYF | TGTGCCAGCACCTTAATCTCCGGGACAGGGTCGTACGAGCAGTACTTC | TRBD1 | TRBJ2-7 | 16 | . | TRBV7-9
CASSEWSAGELFF | TGTGCCAGCAGTGAATGGAGCGCCGGGGAGCTGTTTTTT | . | TRBJ2-2 | 13 | . | TRBV2
CASRLTGDTEAFF | TGTGCCAGTAGATTGACGGGGGACACTGAAGCTTTCTTT | . | TRBJ1-1 | 13 | . | TRBV19
CASSDDRVATNEKLFF | TGTGCCAGCAGCGACGACAGGGTTGCAACTAATGAAAAACTGTTTTTT | TRBD1 | TRBJ1-4 | 16 | . | TRBV9
CASSFLARTASNYGYTF | TGTGCCAGCAGCTTTTTAGCCCGGACAGCTTCTAACTATGGCTACACCTTC | . | TRBJ1-2 | 17 | . | TRBV5-6
CASSPKEAILGYEQYF | TGCGCCAGCAGCCCAAAGGAGGCAATTTTAGGTTACGAGCAGTACTTC | . | TRBJ2-7 | 16 | . | TRBV4-1
CASSTGWLANYNEQFF | TGTGCCAGCTCAACCGGTTGGCTAGCAAACTACAATGAGCAGTTCTTC | . | TRBJ2-1 | 16 | . | TRBV18
CASSITALLTPYGYTF | TGTGCCAGTAGTATTACAGCACTCCTCACCCCTTATGGCTACACCTTC | . | TRBJ1-2 | 16 | . | TRBV19
CASSLSDRGYGGYTF | TGTGCCAGCAGCTTATCAGACAGGGGATACGGTGGCTACACCTTC | TRBD1 | TRBJ1-2 | 15 | . | TRBV7-2
CASSLVAGPEAFF | TGTGCCAGCAGTTTAGTGGCAGGGCCTGAAGCTTTCTTT | . | TRBJ1-1 | 13 | . | TRBV28
CASSQGQGRYTEAFF | TGCGCCAGCAGCCAAGGACAGGGAAGGTACACTGAAGCTTTCTTT | TRBD1 | TRBJ1-1 | 15 | . | TRBV4-1
CASSLGGLQNQPQHF | TGTGCCAGCAGCTTGGGTGGGCTACAGAATCAGCCCCAGCATTTT | . | TRBJ1-5 | 15 | . | TRBV5-6
CASSWTGSNQPQHF | TGTGCCAGCAGTTGGACAGGGAGCAATCAGCCCCAGCATTTT | TRBD1 | TRBJ1-5 | 14 | . | TRBV6-1
CASSYSGITGELFF | TGTGCCAGCAGCTATAGCGGGATCACCGGGGAGCTGTTTTTT | TRBD2 | TRBJ2-2 | 14 | once | TRBV28
CATSSDLTRVGTDTQYF | TGTGCCACCAGCAGCGACTTGACTAGAGTAGGCACAGATACGCAGTATTTT | . | TRBJ2-3 | 17 | . | TRBV15
CASSPSSGVTEAFF | TGTGCCAGCAGCCCCTCTTCCGGGGTAACTGAAGCTTTCTTT | . | TRBJ1-1 | 14 | . | TRBV7-3
CASSESTDRAAEAFF | TGTGCCAGCAGTGAATCTACTGACAGGGCAGCTGAAGCTTTCTTT | TRBD1 | TRBJ1-1 | 15 | . | TRBV28
CASRTAPNEKLFF | TGTGCCAGCAGGACAGCGCCAAATGAAAAACTGTTTTTT | . | TRBJ1-4 | 13 | . | TRBV7-2
CASSSQRGLTQETQYF | TGCGCCAGCAGCTCCCAGAGGGGGCTAACTCAAGAGACCCAGTACTTC | TRBD1 | TRBJ2-5 | 16 | . | TRBV5-1
CASSLARASYNEQFF | TGTGCCAGCAGTCTAGCGCGGGCCTCCTACAATGAGCAGTTCTTC | . | TRBJ2-1 | 15 | . | TRBV27
CASSQMEGTGETQYF | TGCGCCAGCAGCCAAATGGAGGGGACAGGAGAGACCCAGTACTTC | TRBD1 | TRBJ2-5 | 15 | . | TRBV4-1
CASSSTSGRRVDTQYF | TGTGCCAGCAGTTCAACTAGCGGGAGGAGGGTGGATACGCAGTATTTT | TRBD2 | TRBJ2-3 | 16 | . | TRBV27
CASSSQTGGGYGYTF | TGTGCCAGCAGCTCCCAGACAGGGGGCGGCTATGGCTACACCTTC | TRBD1 | TRBJ1-2 | 15 | . | TRBV7-2
CASSPLTVNTEAFF | TGCGCCAGCAGTCCCCTCACAGTGAACACTGAAGCTTTCTTT | . | TRBJ1-1 | 14 | . | TRBV23-1
CASSFDRDYNEQFF | TGTGCCAGCAGCTTCGACAGGGACTACAATGAGCAGTTCTTC | TRBD1 | TRBJ2-1 | 14 | once | TRBV7-2
CATSRSPQKLNTEAFF | TGTGCCACCAGCAGATCCCCACAGAAGTTAAACACTGAAGCTTTCTTT | . | TRBJ1-1 | 16 | . | TRBV15